These 24 T cell receptor beta chains were all obtained from the same sample, sequenced in a study of blood T cell repertoires in COVID-19. Using immunoSEQ multiplex PCR, the repertoire was profiled, and TCRdb retains in-frame clones only, with some absent. The sample includes roughly 280,000 clones, 80% to 90% of them seen just once. Sample: peripheral blood. Receptors were obtained from a woman in her 70s with acute or convalescent COVID-19.

This clone was observed once. The chain's CDR3 is CATGRGQGRSEQYF. The CDR3 nucleotides are TGTGCCACCGGGAGGGGACAGGGGCGTTCCGAGCAGTACTTC. The V call is TRBV5-6, the J call TRBJ2-7, with TRBD1 matching 10 bases. The CDR3 is 14 amino acids. The V segment lost 9 bases and the J segment 6 bases; nucleotides outside the gene matches: 12. From germline, CDR1 is SGHDT and CDR2 YYEEEE.

The chain joins TRBV6-5 to TRBJ1-2; TRBD1 matches 8 bases. J was trimmed by 2 bases and V by 6 bases; bases with no gene match: 8. CDR3 length: 15 amino acids. CDR1 MNHEY and CDR2 SVGAGI come from the germline V gene. The CDR3 region has the DNA TGTGCCAGCAGCGTCGGACAGGGTGGGAACTATGGCTACACCTTC. Translating gives CASSVGQGGNYGYTF.

The CDR3 sequence is CASSLASGTKYF. In DNA, the CDR3 is TGTGCCAGCAGCTTAGCTTCCGGGACAAAGTACTTC. The chain uses TRBV11-2 and TRBJ2-7, with a tentative D call TRBD1 (6 bases). Trimming took off 1 base at V and 11 bases at J, with 12 bases between the two ends. This CDR3 comprises 12 residues. The germline V gene encodes CDR1 SGHAT and CDR2 FQNNGV.

The chain employs TRBV6-1 and TRBJ2-5, with 9 bases that match TRBD2. CDR3 length: 17 residues. The V gene's germline CDR1 is MNHNS and CDR2 SASEGT. The V and J ends lost 2 bases and 2 bases, in that order; junction bases with no gene match: 9. The CDR3 region has the DNA TGTGCCAGCAGTGAATTTTTGGCGGGGGGGCTTCAAGAGACCCAGTACTTC. It yields the protein CASSEFLAGGLQETQYF.

The chain recombines TRBV7-3 with TRBJ2-3; TRBD2 agrees at 12 bases. The length of the CDR3 is 16 residues. The germline CDR1 and CDR2 sequences are SGHTA and FQGTGA. J lost 6 bases, V lost 5 bases, and 9 bases had no gene match. CDR3 region: CASSPLLAGGQDTQYF. CDR3 sequence (DNA): TGTGCCAGCAGCCCTCTCCTAGCGGGGGGGCAGGATACGCAGTATTTT.

V is TRBV3-1 (or the pseudogene TRBV3-2) and J is TRBJ2-7, with 12 bases matching TRBD1. CDR1 LGHDT and CDR2 YNNKEL come from the germline V gene (reference sequence). The CDR3 covers 16 residues. J was trimmed by 7 bases and V by 5 bases; bases with no gene match: 12. The CDR3 is CASSKTGGQGALEQYF. CDR3 DNA: TGTGCCAGCAGCAAAACGGGGGGACAGGGGGCGTTAGAGCAGTACTTC.

The rearrangement links TRBV5-6 to TRBJ1-2; D not resolved. V was trimmed by 1 base and J by 8 bases, leaving 12 bases between them. This CDR3 spans 13 amino acids. Per the germline V gene, CDR1 is SGHDT and CDR2 is YYEEEE. DNA of the CDR3: TGTGCCAGCAGCTTGATGCGGATTCGCGGCTACACCTTC. This translates into CASSLMRIRGYTF.

The rearrangement uses TRBV12-5 and TRBJ2-5; TRBD1 matches at 7 bases. CDR1 and CDR2 from the germline V gene are LGHNT and FRNRAP. The CDR3 has 14 amino acids. J was trimmed by 2 bases and V by 6 bases; bases with no gene match: 6. CDR3 amino acids: CASGSGTAQETQYF. The DNA for the CDR3 is TGTGCTAGTGGCTCCGGGACAGCACAAGAGACCCAGTACTTC.

The J gene is TRBJ2-7, the V gene TRBV5-1, with D maybe TRBD2 (5 bases). The germline V and J ends were trimmed by 6 bases and 1 base, with 14 bases remaining between them. Per the germline V gene, CDR1 is SGHRS and CDR2 is YFSETQ. This CDR3 is 14 amino acids long. This chain's CDR3 is CASKDQPGSYEQYF. As DNA, the CDR3 is TGCGCCAGCAAAGATCAGCCGGGATCCTACGAGCAGTACTTC.

V is TRBV7-9 and J is TRBJ2-5; TRBD2 matches at 8 bases. The V and J ends lost 3 bases and 4 bases, in that order; junction bases with no gene match: 19. The CDR3 length is 19 residues. Germline V gene sequence: CDR1 SEHNR, CDR2 FQNEAQ (reference sequence). Written as DNA, the CDR3 is TGTGCCAGCAGCTTTAACCCCGGGGGGGCCGTCATTATACGAGAGACCCAGTACTTC. Amino acids: CASSFNPGGAVIIRETQYF.

This clone was counted a single time. This sequence joins TRBV18 and TRBJ1-1; D unclear. Trimming pared 3 bases from V and 2 bases from J, leaving 7 bases between. Germline CDR1 reads KGHSH; CDR2 reads LQKENI. This CDR3 has 13 amino acids. The DNA of the CDR3 is TGTGCCAGCTCACCGCAGGAAAACACTGAAGCTTTCTTT. Its protein product is CASSPQENTEAFF.

The chain has TRBV19 and TRBJ1-4; D might be TRBD1 (6 bases). V dropped 6 bases and J dropped 8 bases, with 13 bases sitting between them. CDR1 is LNHDA, CDR2 SQIVND, per germline (reference sequence). This CDR3 comprises 13 residues. The CDR3 DNA follows: TGTGCCAGTAGATCCAGGGGTGGCGAAAAACTGTTTTTT. This sequence encodes CASRSRGGEKLFF. Supplemented by reference TRBV19 and TRBJ1-4, the full variable domain reads DGGITQSPKYLFRKEGQNVTLSCEQNLNHDAMYWYRQDPGQGLRLIYYSQIVNDFQKGDIAEGYSVSREKKESFPLTVTSAQKNPTAFYLCASRSRGGEKLFFGSGTQLSVL.

The chain is built from TRBV2 and TRBJ1-2; 10 bases line up with TRBD1. Looked up from germline, CDR1 is SNHLY and CDR2 is FYNNEI. The CDR3 has 13 amino acids. V shed 10 bases, J shed 4 bases, and the junction held 6 bases outside the gene matches. The CDR3 region is CATVGQGPYGYTF. The DNA of the CDR3 is TGTGCCACCGTGGGACAGGGGCCCTATGGCTACACCTTC.

Comment on this clone: Other DNA sequences of this sample code for an identical CDR3. This sequence joins TRBV3-1 (or the pseudogene TRBV3-2) and TRBJ1-1, with D possibly matching TRBD1 (5 bases). Germline V gene lookup returns CDR1 LGHDT and CDR2 YNNKEL (reference sequence). The V and J ends lost 3 bases and 5 bases respectively, with 7 bases between them. The CDR3 is 12 residues long. The CDR3 sequence is CASSHGGTEAFF. CDR3 DNA: TGTGCCAGCAGCCACGGGGGTACTGAAGCTTTCTTT.

V and J are TRBV7-3 and TRBJ2-3; TRBD2 agrees at 9 bases. V was clipped by 5 bases and J by 4 bases; unmatched bases: 4. The CDR3 runs 14 residues. CDR1 SGHTA and CDR2 FQGTGA come from the germline V gene. CDR3 in amino acids: CASSRGLASDTQYF. DNA of the CDR3: TGTGCCAGCAGCCGGGGACTAGCATCAGATACGCAGTATTTT.

A few counts support this clone. The V and J genes are TRBV19 and TRBJ1-1; D is uncertain. The CDR3 loop spans 17 amino acids. The V end was cut by 5 bases, the J end by 0 bases, with 19 bases between. Looked up from germline, CDR1 is LNHDA and CDR2 is SQIVND (reference sequence). The CDR3 loop reads CASSGRTSRVLNTEAFF. The DNA for the CDR3 is TGTGCCAGTAGTGGGAGAACGTCGAGGGTCTTGAACACTGAAGCTTTCTTT.

This chain joins TRBV19 and TRBJ1-4; 9 bases are shared with TRBD1. Germline V gives CDR1 LNHDA, CDR2 SQIVND (reference sequence). J lost 10 bases, V lost 6 bases, and 9 bases had no gene match. The CDR3 is made up of 14 amino acids. This CDR3 is CASRGQGGTRKLFF. The CDR3 bases are TGTGCCAGTAGGGGACAGGGCGGGACCAGAAAACTGTTTTTT.

This clone was seen a single time. V gene TRBV21-1 combines with J gene TRBJ1-1; the table's D gene call, TRBD1, was not cross checked with the DNA. TRBV21-1 is a pseudogene segment. The CDR3 is made up of 13 amino acids. The CDR3 nucleotides read TGTGCCAGCAGCAGGAGCAGGGCCACTGAAGCTTTCTTT. As protein: CASSRSRATEAFF.

This clone was detected only once. This rearrangement joins TRBV30 to TRBJ1-1, with 9 positions matching TRBD1. The CDR3 is 13 residues long. CDR1 is GTSNPN, CDR2 SVGIG, per germline (reference sequence). After removal of 7 bases from V and 5 bases from J, the junction contained 8 bases not matched to a gene. The CDR3, as DNA: TGTGCCTCCCAGGAACAGGGGGCAACTGAAGCTTTCTTT. Amino acid sequence: CASQEQGATEAFF.

The gene calls are TRBV12-3 or TRBV12-4 and TRBJ2-7, with a weak D call TRBD1 (5 bases). The V end was cut by 1 base, the J end by 5 bases, with 6 bases between. The CDR3 runs 12 residues. The CDR3 loop reads CASSLGQNEQYF. CDR3 coding DNA: TGTGCCAGCAGTTTAGGACAGAACGAGCAGTACTTC.

J is TRBJ2-2 and V is TRBV19; the match to TRBD2 covers 15 bases. Germline values: CDR1 LNHDA, CDR2 SQIVND (reference sequence). CDR3 length: 16 amino acids. V lost 4 bases and J lost 7; bases outside the gene matches: 4. CDR3 sequence reads: CASSRTSGGAVGELFF. In DNA form, the CDR3 reads TGTGCCAGTAGTAGGACTAGCGGGGGGGCTGTCGGGGAGCTGTTTTTT.

The CDR3 spells CASSPPGGIAYEQYF. The DNA for the CDR3 is TGTGCCAGCAGCCCTCCCGGGGGGATCGCCTACGAGCAGTACTTC. The gene calls are TRBV27 and TRBJ2-7, with TRBD2 identical over 7 bases. This CDR3 comprises 15 residues. Looked up from germline, CDR1 is MNHEY and CDR2 is SMNVEV (reference sequence). V was pared by 6 bases and J by 2 bases, with 10 bases of the junction left unmatched.

The chain recombines TRBV28 with TRBJ1-1, with 7 nucleotides matching TRBD1. In germline, CDR1 is MDHEN, CDR2 SYDVKM. This CDR3 contains 14 residues. V gave up 4 bases and J gave up 2 bases; unmatched junction bases: 4. CDR3 DNA: TGTGCCAGCAGTTATCGAGGGGGCAACACTGAAGCTTTCTTT. This codes for CASSYRGGNTEAFF.

The chain recombines TRBV11-2 with TRBJ1-6; TRBD1 aligns across 7 bases. This CDR3 comprises 16 residues. CDR1 and CDR2 (germline): SGHAT, FQNNGV. J was trimmed by 9 bases and V by 1 base; bases with no gene match: 9. CDR3 loop: CASSLGKGGRGSPLHF. DNA for the CDR3: TGTGCCAGCAGCTTAGGAAAAGGGGGCCGGGGTTCACCCCTCCACTTT.